Described below is a single T cell receptor beta chain sequence and its context. As yet, its antigen is unknown. These data originate in a study of shared clonotypes between healthy human individuals. About the study: The donors, a couple of women and three men, were aged 18 to 49. Study results and limitations: Few donors restricted represented genetic and exposure-history diversity.

The CDR3 sequence is 14 residues long. CDR1 and CDR2 (germline): SGHVS, FNYEAQ. J was trimmed by 7 bases and V by 5 bases; bases with no gene match: 9. Sequenced by immunoSEQ multiplex PCR; TCRdb stores in-frame clones only, minus some. This sample has 190,000 or so clones, with about 93% found just once. Negatively enriched CD4+ T cells were divided by CD45RA into naive and memory. The clonotype comes from a woman under 40 in good health. Material for sequencing was naive CD4+ T cells sorted from blood. Sample subset: CD45RA+ positively selected. The rearrangement uses TRBV7-6 and TRBJ1-1, with 8 bases matching TRBD1. CDR3 sequence reads: CASSIRQGSDEAFF. The DNA for the CDR3 is TGTGCCAGCAGCATCCGACAGGGGAGTGATGAAGCTTTCTTT.